The 5 T cell receptor beta chains presented below share a single source sample, sequenced in a study of human T cells and chemical hapten exposure. Noted time point: healthy volunteer bleed at 2 weeks. Blood, whole and unfractionated, served as the source for total RNA extraction. Using its own MiXCR run on the RACE reads, TCRdb lists one record per CDR3 protein. Of some 46,000 distinct CDR3 sequences in the sample, 3.5% to 4.5% were seen once. The source material was whole blood. These receptors all come from a female donor in good health. Some clones in this sample may be carry-over from other donors' samples.

This clonotype has ten or more counts. V gene TRBV7-2 combines with J gene TRBJ2-2; 12 nucleotides align to TRBD2. CDR3 length: 20 residues. With V trimmed by 4 bases and J by 4 bases, 16 bases remained unmatched. Germline CDR1 is SGHTA and CDR2 is FQGNSA. CDR3 in amino acids: CASSSSPSGGAILSTGELFF. The CDR3, as DNA: TGTGCCAGCAGCTCTTCGCCTAGCGGGGGGGCCATACTCTCCACCGGGGAGCTGTTTTTT.

This clonotype was detected many times. The J gene is TRBJ1-1, the V gene TRBV25-1, with a weak D call TRBD1 (5 bases). This CDR3 has 14 amino acids. Germline CDR1 MGHDK, CDR2 SYGVNS. V was shortened by 5 bases and J by 4 bases, with 14 bases between the two germline ends. The CDR3, as DNA: TGTGCCAGCAGTATTCCGGGACCCGGCACTGAAGCTTTCTTT. Translated: CASSIPGPGTEAFF.

This clonotype was seen many times. This sequence joins TRBV6-5 and TRBJ1-5, with D maybe TRBD1 (6 bases). The CDR3 is 14 amino acids. The germline V and J ends were trimmed by 5 bases and 5 bases, with 13 bases remaining between them. Per the germline V gene, CDR1 is MNHEY and CDR2 is SVGAGI. CDR3 nucleotides: TGTGCCAGCAGTCAACGGGACACCTATCAGCCCCAGCATTTT. Protein: CASSQRDTYQPQHF.

The table lists this clonotype with many counts. V gene TRBV7-8 combines with J gene TRBJ1-6; D is possibly TRBD1 (6 bases). CDR3 length: 18 amino acids. CDR1 SGHVS and CDR2 FQNEAQ come from the germline V gene. Trimming took 5 bases from V and 0 from J, leaving 17 bases between them. Written as DNA, the CDR3 is TGTGCCAGCAGCCCATACAGGGTTGCGAGCTCCTATAATTCACCCCTCCACTTT. Encoded protein: CASSPYRVASSYNSPLHF.

Many counts were recorded for this clonotype. This chain joins TRBV4-3 and TRBJ1-4, with a tentative D call TRBD1 (5 bases). The CDR3 sequence is 15 residues long. V dropped 0 bases and J dropped 7 bases, with 12 bases sitting between them. Germline lookup yields CDR1 LGHNA and CDR2 YSLEER. This CDR3 reads CASSQDRGKSEKLFF. DNA of the CDR3: TGCGCCAGCAGCCAAGATAGGGGAAAATCTGAAAAACTGTTTTTT.